This T cell receptor (beta chain) was retrieved from a study of blood T cell repertoires in COVID-19 (TCRdb year 2020). The study in broad terms: Samples covering the acute and convalescent phases of COVID-19 were provided by collaborators in the United States, Italy and Spain. Where HLA class I and class II types were available, the types were taken from metadata supplied by the sample provider, not from assay-based typing. The repertoires were made available in a free public database intended to serve as a resource for research on the immune response to SARS-CoV-2. The samples were drawn from the first 160 participants of the ongoing ImmuneRACE study and from some 1,300 subjects provided by 6 global collaborators. The sample metadata nearly always contained a de-identified subject ID, COVID-19 status, age in years and sex. The dataset comprised deeply sampled blood TCRbeta repertoires from subjects exposed to, actively infected with, or recovered from COVID-19. The material from the prospective study consisted of cDNA or gDNA derived from T cells, B-cell-depleted T cells, or PBMCs. Study-wide findings and limitations: The quantity of clinical and demographic metadata differed by source and by participant and was supplied without curation.

Collaborating institutions collected whole blood in K2EDTA tubes following their own protocols. For TCRbeta analysis, collaborator samples were shipped as frozen whole blood, as isolated PBMCs, or as DNA extracted from either sample type. As for this clone: What this receptor recognizes is not known. It has no much larger one-base neighbor in the sample; base qualities were not kept.

Relative to germline, V is 7 bases shorter and J is 4 bases shorter, with 17 bases between their ends. The CDR3 runs 15 amino acids, cysteine and phenylalanine included. Just CDR3 DNA is preserved here, 45 bases in frame from base 1. CDR1 and CDR2 (SNHLY, FYNNEI) derive from the germline V gene. TCRbeta CDR3 regions were amplified from genomic DNA by means of the immunoSEQ Assay, a bias-controlled multiplex PCR. Per the source publication's procedure: The number of nucleated cells in each sample was estimated by amplification of reference gene primers within the assay. To quantify the absolute abundance of each unique TCRbeta CDR3 rearrangement, sequence reads were collapsed and filtered. For each sample, productive Simpson clonality was calculated as the square root of Simpson's diversity index over productive rearrangements. As stored in TCRdb, this immuneACCESS dataset retains in-frame rearrangements with V and J assigned. A fraction of the clones does not appear; measured against another copy, unresolved V genes explain less than half of the discrepancy, and the remainder lacks a known reason. Clone size and the V and J calls come from that table; the DNA yielded D and trimming. A total of some 65,000 clones appear in this sample, roughly 92% of them only once. The ten largest account for approximately 2.6% of the sample.

The receptor comes from a man in his 70s with active COVID-19. Recombination joined TRBV2 with TRBJ2-1; TRBD2 is perhaps the D gene, given 5 matching bases. Specimen: peripheral blood. Here is the DNA: TGTGCCAGCACCGGGGAAGACCTGGGGTACAATGAGCAGTTCTTC. Its protein product is CASTGEDLGYNEQFF. Full variable domain (CDR3 extended with the reference TRBV2 and TRBJ2-1 proteins): EPEVTQTPSHQVTQMGQEVILRCVPISNHLYFYWYRQILGQKVEFLVSFYNNEISEKSEIFDDQFSVERPDGSNFTLKIRSTKLEDSAMYFCASTGEDLGYNEQFFGPGTRLTVL.